Listed below are T cell receptor beta chains from one sample, sequenced in a study of CD8+ T cells in alopecia areata. The repertoire was sequenced with immunoSEQ multiplex PCR; TCRdb's copy has only in-frame clones and lacks some. Among some 180,000 clones listed, approximately 49% were seen once. Sample: CD8+ T cells sorted from blood, taken around week 54, from a patient treated with tofacitinib. These receptors were taken from a human donor with alopecia areata. Both conserved end residues are part of each CDR3. The D gene is left open where the match is weak. Some rows mark clone size as missing; the rest say once, few, many or name a class of expanded clone.

v_call: TRBV5-6
d_call: NA
j_call: TRBJ1-1
cdr3_length: 13
clone_size: NA
cdr3_aa: CASSFEDGIEAFF
cdr3_nt: TGTGCCAGCAGTTTTGAAGACGGTATAGAAGCTTTCTTT

v_call: TRBV27
d_call: TRBD1
j_call: TRBJ2-7
cdr3_length: 13
clone_size: NA
cdr3_aa: CASSETGSDEQYF
cdr3_nt: TGTGCCAGCAGTGAGACAGGGAGCGACGAGCAGTACTTC

v_call: TRBV2
d_call: NA
j_call: TRBJ2-5
cdr3_length: 12
clone_size: few
cdr3_aa: CASSEVWETQYF
cdr3_nt: TGTGCCAGCAGTGAAGTATGGGAGACCCAGTACTTC

v_call: TRBV9
d_call: TRBD1
j_call: TRBJ1-2
cdr3_length: 14
clone_size: few
cdr3_aa: CASSAWTGENGYTF
cdr3_nt: TGTGCCAGCAGCGCGTGGACAGGGGAGAATGGCTACACCTTC

v_call: TRBV4-1
d_call: NA
j_call: TRBJ2-3
cdr3_length: 14
clone_size: few
cdr3_aa: CASSHALRTDTQYF
cdr3_nt: TGCGCCAGCAGCCATGCCCTTCGCACAGATACGCAGTATTTT

v_call: TRBV29-1
d_call: NA
j_call: TRBJ2-3
cdr3_length: 15
clone_size: NA
cdr3_aa: CSVSGLSNPTDTQYF
cdr3_nt: TGCAGCGTTTCGGGTCTGAGCAATCCCACAGATACGCAGTATTTT

v_call: TRBV21-1
d_call: NA
j_call: TRBJ1-5
cdr3_length: 12
clone_size: few
cdr3_aa: CASPSANQPQHF
cdr3_nt: TGTGCCAGCCCAAGCGCCAATCAGCCCCAGCATTTT

v_call: TRBV7-3
d_call: NA
j_call: TRBJ2-5
cdr3_length: 15
clone_size: NA
cdr3_aa: CASSLLPGPVETQYF
cdr3_nt: TGTGCCAGCAGCTTGCTCCCGGGACCGGTCGAGACCCAGTACTTC

v_call: TRBV27
d_call: NA
j_call: TRBJ2-1
cdr3_length: 13
clone_size: NA
cdr3_aa: CASSLRDNNEQFF
cdr3_nt: TGTGCCAGCAGCCTCCGGGACAACAATGAGCAGTTCTTC

v_call: TRBV5-6
d_call: NA
j_call: TRBJ1-5
cdr3_length: 14
clone_size: NA
cdr3_aa: CASSLAWGNQPQHF
cdr3_nt: TGTGCCAGCAGCTTGGCCTGGGGCAATCAGCCCCAGCATTTT

v_call: TRBV27
d_call: NA
j_call: TRBJ2-7
cdr3_length: 14
clone_size: NA
cdr3_aa: CASKVRAYSYEQYF
cdr3_nt: TGTGCCAGCAAAGTCAGGGCCTACTCCTACGAGCAGTACTTC

v_call: TRBV4-2
d_call: NA
j_call: TRBJ2-1
cdr3_length: 13
clone_size: NA
cdr3_aa: CASSPGHYNEQFF
cdr3_nt: TGTGCCAGCAGCCCGGGACACTACAATGAGCAGTTCTTC

v_call: TRBV23-1
d_call: TRBD2
j_call: TRBJ2-2
cdr3_length: 16
clone_size: NA
cdr3_aa: CASSQSPGGAGGELFF
cdr3_nt: TGCGCCAGCAGTCAATCACCCGGGGGGGCAGGCGGGGAGCTGTTTTTT

v_call: TRBV18
d_call: NA
j_call: TRBJ1-2
cdr3_length: 15
clone_size: NA
cdr3_aa: CASSPPDNTVYGYTF
cdr3_nt: TGTGCCAGCTCACCTCCGGATAACACGGTCTATGGCTACACCTTC

v_call: TRBV10-3
d_call: TRBD2
j_call: TRBJ2-5
cdr3_length: 14
clone_size: NA
cdr3_aa: CAISESQGGETQYF
cdr3_nt: TGTGCCATCAGTGAGTCGCAGGGAGGGGAGACCCAGTACTTC

v_call: TRBV7-3
d_call: TRBD2
j_call: TRBJ2-3
cdr3_length: 14
clone_size: NA
cdr3_aa: CASSTGLAADTQYF
cdr3_nt: TGTGCCAGCAGCACGGGACTAGCCGCAGATACGCAGTATTTT

v_call: TRBV4-3
d_call: TRBD1
j_call: TRBJ1-4
cdr3_length: 16
clone_size: NA
cdr3_aa: CASSQGDREGVRKLFF
cdr3_nt: TGCGCCAGCAGCCAAGGGGACAGGGAGGGTGTTAGAAAACTGTTTTTT

v_call: TRBV6-6
d_call: TRBD2
j_call: TRBJ2-7
cdr3_length: 14
clone_size: few
cdr3_aa: CASSRPGTRGEQYF
cdr3_nt: TGTGCCAGCAGTAGGCCCGGGACTAGGGGCGAGCAGTACTTC

v_call: TRBV7-9
d_call: NA
j_call: TRBJ2-6
cdr3_length: 15
clone_size: NA
cdr3_aa: CASSPGQAGANVLTF
cdr3_nt: TGTGCCAGCAGCCCAGGGCAAGCCGGGGCCAACGTCCTGACTTTC

v_call: TRBV30
d_call: NA
j_call: TRBJ1-3
cdr3_length: 14
clone_size: few
cdr3_aa: CAWRGGLSGNTIYF
cdr3_nt: TGTGCCTGGAGGGGGGGTCTCTCTGGAAACACCATATATTTT